These 10 T cell receptor beta chains came from one sample sequenced in a study of blood T cell repertoires in COVID-19. Measured with immunoSEQ multiplex PCR; TCRdb has only the in-frame clones, and not every one. The sample gives around 230,000 clones, more than 65% of which show up once; 2% to 2.5% is in the top ten. Sequenced material: peripheral blood. These TCRs come from a man aged 35 to 55 who had recovered from COVID-19.

The chain recombines TRBV19 with TRBJ2-7; the D gene is possibly TRBD2 (5 bases). CDR3 length: 16 residues. The germline gives CDR1 LNHDA, CDR2 SQIVND (reference sequence). Trimming stripped 4 bases from V and 1 base from J, with 17 bases between. In DNA form, the CDR3 reads TGTGCCAGTAGTAGCGGCCGCGACCCGGGGTCCTACGAGCAGTACTTC. Protein sequence: CASSSGRDPGSYEQYF. Full variable domain (rest looked up from reference TRBV19 and TRBJ2-7): DGGITQSPKYLFRKEGQNVTLSCEQNLNHDAMYWYRQDPGQGLRLIYYSQIVNDFQKGDIAEGYSVSREKKESFPLTVTSAQKNPTAFYLCASSSGRDPGSYEQYFGPGTRLTVT.

The rearrangement uses TRBV6-5 and TRBJ2-5; 7 nucleotides line up with TRBD1. Per the germline V gene, CDR1 is MNHEY and CDR2 is SVGAGI. Trimming cost V 6 bases and J 0 bases; bases outside gene matches: 7. This CDR3 region has 15 residues. CDR3 sequence reads: CASSRTGAHQETQYF. The CDR3 DNA sequence: TGTGCCAGCAGCCGGACAGGAGCACACCAAGAGACCCAGTACTTC.

J is TRBJ1-1 and V is TRBV4-3; perhaps TRBD1 as D (5 bases). The CDR3 consists of 15 residues. Germline V CDR1 and CDR2: LGHNA, YSLEER. Deletions cut 0 bases from V and 8 bases from J, with 16 bases between. CDR3 DNA: TGCGCCAGCAGCCAAGATTCGATCTTCCCAGGGGAAGCTTTCTTT. This translates into CASSQDSIFPGEAFF.

This clone was picked up one time. This CDR3 reads CASTRQGPAAEAFF. For the CDR3, the DNA is TGTGCCAGTACCCGACAGGGGCCGGCTGCTGAAGCTTTCTTT. The genes are TRBV19 and TRBJ1-1; TRBD1 matches at 8 bases. This CDR3 has 14 amino acids. V gave up 7 bases and J gave up 6 bases; unmatched junction bases: 10. Germline V gene data show CDR1 as LNHDA and CDR2 as SQIVND (reference sequence). Drawing the rest from reference TRBV19 and TRBJ1-1, the complete variable domain is DGGITQSPKYLFRKEGQNVTLSCEQNLNHDAMYWYRQDPGQGLRLIYYSQIVNDFQKGDIAEGYSVSREKKESFPLTVTSAQKNPTAFYLCASTRQGPAAEAFFGQGTRLTVV.

The V gene is TRBV7-9, the J gene TRBJ2-3; 7 bases fit TRBD1. V shed 3 bases, J shed 5 bases, and the junction held 11 bases outside the gene matches. This CDR3 comprises 16 residues. Germline V gene sequence: CDR1 SEHNR, CDR2 FQNEAQ (reference sequence). The CDR3 DNA reads as TGTGCCAGCAGCTTGTTAGGTGGGACAGCCGGAGATACGCAGTATTTT. This encodes CASSLLGGTAGDTQYF. The whole variable domain, filled in from reference TRBV7-9 and TRBJ2-3, reads DTGVSQNPRHKITKRGQNVTFRCDPISEHNRLYWYRQTLGQGPEFLTYFQNEAQLEKSRLLSDRFSAERPKGSFSTLEIQRTEQGDSAMYLCASSLLGGTAGDTQYFGPGTRLTVL.

This chain uses TRBV5-1 with TRBJ1-1, with TRBD1 as a possible D gene (6 bases). The CDR3 covers 15 residues. CDR1 is SGHRS, CDR2 YFSETQ, per germline. V lost 4 bases and J lost 3, with 16 bases in between. For the CDR3, the DNA is TGCGCCAGCAGCGCCAGGGGTCCTGGCGACACTGAAGCTTTCTTT. As protein: CASSARGPGDTEAFF. Filled out from reference TRBV5-1 and TRBJ1-1, the complete variable domain reads KAGVTQTPRYLIKTRGQQVTLSCSPISGHRSVSWYQQTPGQGLQFLFEYFSETQRNKGNFPGRFSGRQFSNSRSEMNVSTLELGDSALYLCASSARGPGDTEAFFGQGTRLTVV.

This clone was seen only a few times. The chain links TRBV3-1 (or the pseudogene TRBV3-2) to TRBJ2-3; D remains ambiguous. Trimming left V 2 bases short and J 2 bases short, with 5 bases between. CDR1 is LGHDT and CDR2 is YNNKEL in the germline V gene (reference sequence). The CDR3 consists of 13 residues. CDR3 sequence: CASSQTYTDTQYF. In DNA, the CDR3 is TGTGCCAGCAGCCAAACATACACAGATACGCAGTATTTT.

This chain uses TRBV30 with TRBJ1-2, with TRBD1 matching over 10 bases. The germline gives CDR1 GTSNPN, CDR2 SVGIG (reference sequence). V lost 8 bases to trimming and J lost 7 bases; unmatched junction nucleotides: 10. This CDR3 has 13 residues. The CDR3 loop is CAGWGTGDLGYTF. CDR3 in DNA: TGTGCCGGATGGGGGACAGGGGATCTTGGCTACACCTTC.

This chain uses TRBV11-2 with TRBJ2-5, with D hard to call. The CDR3 has 17 amino acids. Germline V gene sequence: CDR1 SGHAT, CDR2 FQNNGV. V shed 4 bases and J shed 11 bases, with 29 bases lying between them. Here the CDR3 reads CASSSYHAGPRQESQYF. In nucleotides, the CDR3 is TGTGCCAGCAGCTCGTACCACGCAGGCCCGCGTCAAGAGTCGCAGTACTTC. Filled out from reference TRBV11-2 and TRBJ2-5, the complete variable domain reads EAGVAQSPRYKIIEKRQSVAFWCNPISGHATLYWYQQILGQGPKLLIQFQNNGVVDDSQLPKDRFSAERLKGVDSTLKIQPAKLEDSAVYLCASSSYHAGPRQESQYFGPGTRLLVL.

The CDR3 protein is CASKKDTNTGELFF. The CDR3 nucleotides read TGCGCCAGCAAAAAAGACACCAACACCGGGGAGCTGTTTTTT. The gene calls are TRBV10-2 and TRBJ2-2; D unclear. V was cut by 7 bases and J by 2 bases, with 11 bases left in between. The germline gives CDR1 WSHSY, CDR2 SAAADI. The CDR3 sequence is 14 residues long.